These 16 T cell receptor beta chains came from one sample sequenced in a study of OX40 agonist ivuxolimab in advanced cancers. Clones were sequenced by immunoSEQ multiplex PCR, and TCRdb holds only the in-frame ones, with some missing. Of under 90,000 clones listed, 85% to 95% are singletons. The source was CD4+ or CD8+ T cells sorted from blood, collected in a trial of the OX40 agonist ivuxolimab. All receptors come from an adult with an advanced solid tumor such as melanoma, head and neck, liver or kidney cancer.

The rearrangement uses TRBV9 and TRBJ1-1; 7 bases agree with TRBD1. Germline assignment: CDR1 SGDLS and CDR2 YYNGEE. J lost 1 base, V lost 4 bases, and 4 bases had no gene match. CDR3 length: 14 residues. This chain's CDR3 is CASSTTGQNTEAFF. The DNA of the CDR3 is TGTGCCAGCAGCACGACAGGGCAGAACACTGAAGCTTTCTTT.

J is TRBJ2-1 and V is TRBV11-2; 8 nucleotides match TRBD1. V shed 0 bases and J 8 bases; nucleotides not matched to a gene: 9. Germline-derived CDR1 and CDR2 are SGHAT and FQNNGV. The CDR3 is made up of 16 amino acids. CDR3 DNA sequence: TGTGCCAGCAGCTTAGATATGCCAGGGGGCCGGGATGAGCAGTTCTTC. This sequence encodes CASSLDMPGGRDEQFF.

This clone has a single count. The V and J genes are TRBV6-1 and TRBJ1-1; no firm D call. This CDR3 is built from 13 residues. Germline CDR1 reads MNHNS; CDR2 reads SASEGT. V lost 4 bases and J lost 8, with 14 bases in between. In nucleotides, the CDR3 is TGTGCCAGCAGTGGGTGGGAGGGATCCGAAGCTTTCTTT. It specifies CASSGWEGSEAFF.

The chain carries TRBV10-3 and TRBJ1-5, with a weak D call TRBD1 (5 bases). This CDR3 spans 15 amino acids. V lost 2 bases and J lost 0, with 8 bases in between. Germline CDR1 and CDR2: ENHRY and SYGVKD. The CDR3 nucleotides are TGTGCCATCAGTGAGGGGGCGGATAGCAATCAGCCCCAGCATTTT. It yields the protein CAISEGADSNQPQHF.

The CDR3 DNA is TGCGCCAGCAGCCAGGGGCCCCGGCAGGGCACTGAAGCTTTCTTT. Protein: CASSQGPRQGTEAFF. The chain combines TRBV4-3 with TRBJ1-1; D is perhaps TRBD1 (5 bases). The CDR3 totals 15 residues. Looked up from germline, CDR1 is LGHNA and CDR2 is YSLEER. V lost 3 bases, J lost 4 bases, and 15 bases lay in between.

The chain links TRBV7-2 to TRBJ1-3; D remains ambiguous. From germline, CDR1 is SGHTA and CDR2 FQGNSA. The CDR3 length is 14 residues. V gave up 3 bases and J gave up 0 bases, with 6 bases separating them. This chain's CDR3 is CASSLGSSGNTIYF. CDR3 coding DNA: TGTGCCAGCAGCTTGGGGAGCTCTGGAAACACCATATATTTT. The full variable domain, in which reference TRBV7-2 and TRBJ1-3 provide the parts outside the CDR3, is GAGVSQSPSNKVTEKGKDVELRCDPISGHTALYWYRQSLGQGLEFLIYFQGNSAPDKSGLPSDRFSAERTGGSVSTLTIQRTQQEDSAVYLCASSLGSSGNTIYFGEGSWLTVV.

This chain connects TRBV7-9 to TRBJ2-1; D uncertain. Germline CDR1 is SEHNR and CDR2 is FQNEAQ (reference sequence). The CDR3 runs to 14 residues. The V and J ends lost 5 bases and 4 bases respectively, with 12 bases between them. In DNA form, the CDR3 reads TGTGCCAGCAGCCAAACCCTATCATACAATGAGCAGTTCTTC. As protein: CASSQTLSYNEQFF.

The chain joins TRBV7-2 to TRBJ1-5; 10 positions agree with TRBD1. This CDR3 contains 17 residues. J was trimmed by 0 bases and V by 5 bases; bases with no gene match: 7. Germline CDR1 reads SGHTA; CDR2 reads FQGNSA. CDR3 nucleotide sequence: TGTGCCAGCAGCCTCCGGGGACAGGGGTTTAGCAATCAGCCCCAGCATTTT. It yields the protein CASSLRGQGFSNQPQHF.

J is TRBJ1-2 and V is TRBV28; D not resolved. Germline CDR1 MDHEN, CDR2 SYDVKM. V lost 6 bases, J lost 2 bases, and 10 bases lay in between. The CDR3 is 13 amino acids. The CDR3 loop is CASRLSTNYGYTF. DNA for the CDR3: TGTGCCAGCAGACTTTCCACGAACTATGGCTACACCTTC.

The gene calls are TRBV28 and TRBJ1-1, with TRBD1 identical over 12 bases. The CDR3 sequence is 15 residues long. With 5 bases clipped from V and 7 bases from J, the junction kept 8 bases outside the gene matches. CDR1 and CDR2 (germline): MDHEN, SYDVKM. CDR3 amino acids: CASSIPGQGASEAFF. Here the CDR3 DNA reads TGTGCCAGCAGTATCCCGGGACAGGGGGCCAGTGAAGCTTTCTTT.

This chain uses TRBV6-5 with TRBJ2-7; 8 bases align to TRBD1. The V segment lost 4 bases and the J segment 6 bases; nucleotides outside the gene matches: 11. This CDR3 contains 15 residues. CDR1 is MNHEY and CDR2 is SVGAGI in the germline V gene. The CDR3 nucleotides read TGTGCCAGCAGTTGGGAGCATATACAGGGGGGCGAGCAGTACTTC. Encoded protein: CASSWEHIQGGEQYF.

For this clone: The sample contains more than one DNA sequence encoding this CDR3. J is TRBJ1-1 and V is TRBV28; D call uncertain. Germline CDR1 and CDR2: MDHEN and SYDVKM. The CDR3 contains 11 residues. The V gene lost 6 bases and the J gene lost 0 bases, with 2 bases spanning the gap. CDR3 bases: TGTGCCAGCAGGCTGAACACTGAAGCTTTCTTT. Encoded protein: CASRLNTEAFF.

The V gene is TRBV5-6, the J gene TRBJ2-7; 7 bases line up with TRBD1. Looked up from germline, CDR1 is SGHDT and CDR2 is YYEEEE. Losses at the gene ends were 4 bases for V and 4 bases for J; bases not matched to a gene: 11. The CDR3 is 15 residues long. CDR3 residues: CASSRRGLGDYEQYF. The CDR3 DNA sequence: TGTGCCAGCAGCCGTAGGGGGCTCGGCGATTACGAGCAGTACTTC.

The gene calls are TRBV19 and TRBJ2-2; tentatively, D is TRBD1 or TRBD2 (5 bases each). Germline CDR1 reads LNHDA; CDR2 reads SQIVND (reference sequence). V was cut by 6 bases and J by 1 base, with 18 bases left in between. This CDR3 contains 17 residues. CDR3 bases: TGTGCCAGTAGACGGGCTGGGACCACCCTGAACACCGGGGAGCTGTTTTTT. Translation: CASRRAGTTLNTGELFF.

V usage is TRBV30 and J usage is TRBJ2-5; no clear D gene. This CDR3 has 13 amino acids. Trimming pared 7 bases from V and 5 bases from J, leaving 17 bases between. Germline CDR1 reads GTSNPN; CDR2 reads SVGIG (reference sequence). The CDR3 sequence: CASSGQAGETQYF. The DNA of the CDR3 is TGTGCCTCTTCCGGGCAAGCCGGGGAGACCCAGTACTTC.

The J gene is TRBJ2-7, the V gene TRBV19; 7 bases line up with TRBD1. The germline gives CDR1 LNHDA, CDR2 SQIVND (reference sequence). The V gene end was trimmed by 4 bases and the J gene end by 1 base; junction bases not matched to a gene: 1. The CDR3 has 13 residues. The CDR3 bases are TGTGCCAGTAGTAGGGGACAGTCCTACGAGCAGTACTTC. As protein: CASSRGQSYEQYF.